These 9 T cell receptor beta chains were sequenced from one sample in a study of blood T cells in healthy people across ages. Together with a sample-barcoded 5' primer, a J-beta primer mix was included in a second PCR lasting about 7 to 12 cycles. Using its own MiXCR run on the 5' RACE reads, TCRdb lists one record per CDR3 protein. The sample shows hundreds of thousands of distinct CDR3 sequences, about 43% of them seen only once. The sequenced material came from blood. The receptors derive from a man older than 75 in good health.

There are many counts of this clonotype. The chain recombines TRBV7-3 with TRBJ2-3; D ambiguous. Looked up from germline, CDR1 is SGHTA and CDR2 is FQGTGA. The CDR3 consists of 15 residues. V gave up 4 bases and J gave up 4 bases, with 15 bases separating them. CDR3: CASSSLSYPPDTQYF. The CDR3 DNA reads TGTGCCAGCAGCTCCCTGAGTTATCCCCCAGATACGCAGTATTTT.

This clonotype was found a few times. The chain couples TRBV24-1 to TRBJ2-1; TRBD2 is a possible D gene (5 bases). The CDR3 is 12 residues long. CDR1 and CDR2 (germline): KGHDR, SFDVKD. The V gene lost 5 bases and the J gene lost 6 bases, with 7 bases spanning the gap. The CDR3 sequence: CATSGRGNEQFF. CDR3 coding DNA: TGTGCCACCAGTGGACGGGGCAATGAGCAGTTCTTC.

The table lists this clonotype with a few counts. This rearrangement joins TRBV20-1 to TRBJ2-5, with D possibly being TRBD2 (6 bases). Trimming removed 1 base from V and 0 bases from J, with 12 bases in between. This CDR3 comprises 15 residues. Germline V CDR1 and CDR2: DFQATT, SNEGSKA (reference sequence). CDR3 sequence reads: CSARAGLSYQETQYF. CDR3 nucleotide sequence: TGCAGTGCTAGAGCGGGACTCTCGTACCAAGAGACCCAGTACTTC.

A remark on this clonotype: Relative to the germline gene, one junction end is altered; a read error may explain this. V usage is TRBV5-6 and J usage is TRBJ1-6, with TRBD1 identical over 9 bases. Germline lookup yields CDR1 SGHDT and CDR2 YYEEEE. The CDR3 is made up of 13 amino acids. The CDR3 DNA reads as TGTGCCGGCAGCGCCGACAGGGGGATCACCCTCCACTTT. Translation: CAGSADRGITLHF.

The chain links TRBV7-2 to TRBJ1-6, with 7 bases that match TRBD1. V gave up 3 bases and J gave up 10 bases; unmatched junction bases: 9. CDR3 length: 15 residues. Germline V lookup: CDR1 SGHTA, CDR2 FQGNSA. CDR3 region: CASSLGTGAGSPLHF. The CDR3 DNA reads TGTGCCAGCAGCTTGGGTACAGGGGCCGGCTCACCCCTCCACTTT.

About this clonotype: A read error may be the cause here, since a much bigger clone is one base away. The chain uses TRBV30 and TRBJ2-7; D is unresolved. Germline assignment: CDR1 GTSNPN and CDR2 SVGIG (reference sequence). The CDR3 runs 13 residues. Trimming took 0 bases from V and 7 from J, leaving 13 bases between them. CDR3 sequence: CAWSVPQYNEQYF. CDR3 nucleotides: TGTGCCTGGAGTGTACCACAGTACAATGAGCAGTACTTC. The whole variable domain, remainder taken from reference TRBV30 and TRBJ2-7, is SQTIHQWPATLVQPVGSPLSLECTVEGTSNPNLYWYRQAAGRGLQLLFYSVGIGQISSEVPQNLSASRPQDRQFILSSKKLLLSDSGFYLCAWSVPQYNEQYFGPGTRLTVT.

This clonotype was observed a single time. A much larger clone sits a single nucleotide away, making a read error possible. The rearrangement uses TRBV7-2 and TRBJ2-7; D remains ambiguous. The length of the CDR3 is 15 residues. The germline V gene encodes CDR1 SGHTA and CDR2 FQGNSA. The germline V and J ends were trimmed by 4 bases and 0 bases, with 13 bases remaining between them. The CDR3 DNA sequence: TGTGCCAGCAGCTCAGATAGTACGAGCTCCTACGAGCAGTACTTC. This gives the protein CASSSDSTSSYEQYF.

The J gene is TRBJ2-7, the V gene TRBV28, with a weak D call TRBD2 (7 bases). V was cut by 4 bases and J by 3 bases, with 25 bases left in between. Germline V gene sequence: CDR1 MDHEN, CDR2 SYDVKM. CDR3 length: 18 residues. CDR3 in DNA: TGTGCCAGCAGTTCGGTTTGGGGGCCTAGCGGTGGGGTCTACGAGCAGTACTTC. It yields the protein CASSSVWGPSGGVYEQYF. The entire variable domain, with the rest obtained from reference TRBV28 and TRBJ2-7, is as follows: DVKVTQSSRYLVKRTGEKVFLECVQDMDHENMFWYRQDPGLGLRLIYFSYDVKMKEKGDIPEGYSVSREKKERFSLILESASTNQTSMYLCASSSVWGPSGGVYEQYFGPGTRLTVT.

This clonotype was counted only a few times. V usage is TRBV6-2 or TRBV6-3 and J usage is TRBJ2-3, with 11 bases that match TRBD2. Per the germline V gene, CDR1 is MNHEY and CDR2 is SVGEGT. CDR3 length: 15 residues. The trim removed 6 bases at V and 2 bases at J, leaving 4 bases unmatched. The CDR3 nucleotides read TGTGCCAGCAGGGGACTAGCGGACCCCACAGATACGCAGTATTTT. Translated: CASRGLADPTDTQYF.